Presented here are 7 T cell receptor beta chains from one specimen sequenced in a study of T cells after posttransplantation cyclophosphamide. The protocol was immunoSEQ multiplex PCR, while the TCRdb copy is restricted to in-frame clones and leaves out a portion. Among roughly 20,000 clones listed, 65% to 90% were seen once. Controls had myeloablative marrow grafts with methotrexate and calcineurin inhibitor, sampled at 1 year. Sequenced material: PBMCs, taken 350 to 400 days after allogeneic stem cell transplant with calcineurin inhibitor and methotrexate. Receptor source: a female patient between 30 and 40 years old who received an allogeneic stem cell transplant from an unrelated donor, was CMV-positive, and had acute and chronic GVHD. Some T cells may have come from the graft donor.

The table lists this clone with a count of one. V and J are TRBV2 and TRBJ2-7, with no clear D. The CDR3 length is 12 residues. The germline gives CDR1 SNHLY, CDR2 FYNNEI. Trimming removed 0 bases at V and 3 bases at J, with 3 bases between. The chain's CDR3 is CASSEANYEQYF. In DNA, the CDR3 is TGTGCCAGCAGTGAAGCTAACTACGAGCAGTACTTC.

V is TRBV7-2 and J is TRBJ2-2; 7 bases are a match to TRBD2. Trimming at V came to 5 bases and at J to 0 bases, leaving 3 bases not matched to a gene. This CDR3 comprises 15 residues. Germline-derived CDR1 and CDR2 are SGHTA and FQGNSA. CDR3 region: CASSRGGPNTGELFF. CDR3 coding DNA: TGTGCCAGCAGCCGGGGAGGGCCGAACACCGGGGAGCTGTTTTTT.

The chain employs TRBV7-3 and TRBJ1-1; D is ambiguous. Germline V gives CDR1 SGHTA, CDR2 FQGTGA. This CDR3 is 13 amino acids long. With 2 bases removed from V and 1 base from J, the gap between germline ends came to 5 bases. CDR3 in DNA: TGTGCCAGCAGCTTAGAGGGGAACACTGAAGCTTTCTTT. Protein: CASSLEGNTEAFF.

This chain uses TRBV30 with TRBJ2-1; 9 nucleotides agree with TRBD2. After removal of 4 bases from V and 7 bases from J, the junction contained 11 bases not matched to a gene. The germline V gene has CDR1 GTSNPN and CDR2 SVGIG (reference sequence). The CDR3 consists of 15 residues. The CDR3 DNA sequence: TGTGCCTGGATACAAGGTGGTAGCGGGAGTAATGAGCAGTTCTTC. Its protein is CAWIQGGSGSNEQFF.

This chain joins TRBV7-9 and TRBJ1-4, with TRBD1 matching over 7 bases. V was pared by 4 bases and J by 8 bases, with 7 bases of the junction left unmatched. The CDR3 sequence is 14 residues long. Germline CDR1 and CDR2: SEHNR and FQNEAQ (reference sequence). Written as DNA, the CDR3 is TGTGCCAGCAGCTCTAATACAGGGGACGAAAAACTGTTTTTT. Protein product: CASSSNTGDEKLFF.

The chain links TRBV11-2 to TRBJ2-1, with 11 nucleotides matching TRBD2. This CDR3 has 16 amino acids. V was clipped by 5 bases and J by 10 bases; unmatched bases: 13. Germline lookup yields CDR1 SGHAT and CDR2 FQNNGV. The CDR3 DNA follows: TGTGCCAGCAGCGGTACTAGCGGGAGAACCTTTGGCGAGCAGTTCTTC. Protein product: CASSGTSGRTFGEQFF. Full variable domain (rest looked up from reference TRBV11-2 and TRBJ2-1): EAGVAQSPRYKIIEKRQSVAFWCNPISGHATLYWYQQILGQGPKLLIQFQNNGVVDDSQLPKDRFSAERLKGVDSTLKIQPAKLEDSAVYLCASSGTSGRTFGEQFFGPGTRLTVL.

The chain employs TRBV9 and TRBJ2-5; D is perhaps TRBD2 (6 bases). Germline CDR1 SGDLS, CDR2 YYNGEE. V was clipped by 0 bases and J by 5 bases, with 11 bases between them. The CDR3 extends over 14 amino acids. CDR3 residues: CASSVGVGRETQYF. For the CDR3, the DNA is TGTGCCAGCAGCGTAGGGGTGGGGAGGGAGACCCAGTACTTC.